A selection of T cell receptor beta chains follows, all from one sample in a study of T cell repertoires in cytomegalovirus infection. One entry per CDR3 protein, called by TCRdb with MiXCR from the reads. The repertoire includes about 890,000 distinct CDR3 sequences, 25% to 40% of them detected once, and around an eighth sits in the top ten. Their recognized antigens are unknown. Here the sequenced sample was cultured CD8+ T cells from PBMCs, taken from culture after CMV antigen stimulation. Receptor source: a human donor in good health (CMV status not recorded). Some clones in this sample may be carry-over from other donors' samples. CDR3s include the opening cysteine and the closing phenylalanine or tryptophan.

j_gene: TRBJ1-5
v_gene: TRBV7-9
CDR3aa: CASSLTEGDQPQHF

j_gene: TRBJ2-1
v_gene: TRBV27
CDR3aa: CASSSGQGPYNEQFF

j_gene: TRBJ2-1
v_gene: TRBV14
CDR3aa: CASSPTSLVQFF

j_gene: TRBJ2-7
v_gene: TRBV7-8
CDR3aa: CASSLGVSHYEQYF

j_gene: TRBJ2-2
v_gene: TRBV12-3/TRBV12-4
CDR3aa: CASTDSGEANAGELFF

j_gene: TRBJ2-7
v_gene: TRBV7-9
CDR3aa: CASSAARTGGEQYF

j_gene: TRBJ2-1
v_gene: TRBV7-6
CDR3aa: CASSFRQGLYNEQFF

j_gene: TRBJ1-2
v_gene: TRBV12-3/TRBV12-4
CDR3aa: CASSLGPSIDYGYTF

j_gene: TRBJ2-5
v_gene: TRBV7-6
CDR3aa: CASSPPGSGKTQYF

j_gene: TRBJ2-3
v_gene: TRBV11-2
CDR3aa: CASSFLGNTQYF

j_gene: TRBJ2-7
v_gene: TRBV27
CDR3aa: CASSLLQAKSYEQYF

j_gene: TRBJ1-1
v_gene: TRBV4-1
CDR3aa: CASSHKTMGTEAFF

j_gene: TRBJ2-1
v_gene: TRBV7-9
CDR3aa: CANGGGHYNEQFF

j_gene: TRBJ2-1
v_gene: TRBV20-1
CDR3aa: CSAKRMGGSNEQFF

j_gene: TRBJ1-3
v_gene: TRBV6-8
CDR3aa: CASSSLDGGQNTIYF

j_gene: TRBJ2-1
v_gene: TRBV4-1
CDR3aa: CASSQHEGLAGGEQFF

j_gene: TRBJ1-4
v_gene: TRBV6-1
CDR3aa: CASSEGTGLEKLFF

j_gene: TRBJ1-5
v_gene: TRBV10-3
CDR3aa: CATRLSGSDQPQHF

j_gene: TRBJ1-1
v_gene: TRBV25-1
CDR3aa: CASSDDRGHTEAFF

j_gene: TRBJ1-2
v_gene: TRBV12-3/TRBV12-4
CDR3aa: CASSPLITNYGYTF

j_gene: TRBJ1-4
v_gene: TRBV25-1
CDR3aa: CASSEGRATNEKLFF

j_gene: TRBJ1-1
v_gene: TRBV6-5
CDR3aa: CASSGQIMNTEAFF

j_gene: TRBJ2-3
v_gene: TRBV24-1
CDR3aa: CATSVGGPPTTDTQYF

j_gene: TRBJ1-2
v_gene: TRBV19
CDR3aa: CASSMDVPFYGYTF

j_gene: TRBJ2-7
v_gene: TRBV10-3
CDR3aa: CAISDGSSYEQYF

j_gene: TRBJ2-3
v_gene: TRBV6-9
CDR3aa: CASSLQGVVDTQYF

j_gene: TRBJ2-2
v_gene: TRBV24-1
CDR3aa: CATRGSVAGELFF

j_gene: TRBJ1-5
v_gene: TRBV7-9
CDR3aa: CASSLERTGGNQPQHF